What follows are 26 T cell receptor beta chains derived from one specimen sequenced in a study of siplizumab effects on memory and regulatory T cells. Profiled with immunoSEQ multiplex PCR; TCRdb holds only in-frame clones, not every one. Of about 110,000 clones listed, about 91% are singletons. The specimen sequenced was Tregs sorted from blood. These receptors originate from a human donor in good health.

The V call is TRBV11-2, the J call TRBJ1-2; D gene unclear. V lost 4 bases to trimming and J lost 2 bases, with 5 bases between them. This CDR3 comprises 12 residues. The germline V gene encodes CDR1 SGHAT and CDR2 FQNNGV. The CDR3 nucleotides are TGTGCCAGCAGCTCCCGGAACTATGGCTACACCTTC. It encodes CASSSRNYGYTF.

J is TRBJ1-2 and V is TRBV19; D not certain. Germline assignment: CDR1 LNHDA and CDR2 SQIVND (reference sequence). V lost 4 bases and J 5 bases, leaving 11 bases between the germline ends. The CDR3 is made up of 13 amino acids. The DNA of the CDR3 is TGTGCCAGTAGTACTACACCCTATTATGGCTACACCTTC. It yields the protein CASSTTPYYGYTF.

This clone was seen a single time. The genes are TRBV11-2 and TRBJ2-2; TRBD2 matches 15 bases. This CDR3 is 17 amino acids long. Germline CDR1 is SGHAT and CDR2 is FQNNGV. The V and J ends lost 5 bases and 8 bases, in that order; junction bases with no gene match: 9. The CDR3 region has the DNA TGTGCCAGCAGCCGAACCGGGACTAGCGGGAGGTGGGGGGAGCTGTTTTTT. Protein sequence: CASSRTGTSGRWGELFF.

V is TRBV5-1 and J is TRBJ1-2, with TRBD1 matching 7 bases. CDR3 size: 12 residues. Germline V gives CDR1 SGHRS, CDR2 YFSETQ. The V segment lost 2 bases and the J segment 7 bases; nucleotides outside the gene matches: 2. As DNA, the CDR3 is TGCGCCAGCAGCTTACAGGGGTTTGGCTACACCTTC. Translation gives CASSLQGFGYTF.

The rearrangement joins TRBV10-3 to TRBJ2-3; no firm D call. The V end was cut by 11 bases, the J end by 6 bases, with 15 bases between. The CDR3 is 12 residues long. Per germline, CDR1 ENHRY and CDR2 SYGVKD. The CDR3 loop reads CAESESGDTQYF. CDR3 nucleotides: TGTGCCGAATCAGAGTCTGGGGATACGCAGTATTTT.

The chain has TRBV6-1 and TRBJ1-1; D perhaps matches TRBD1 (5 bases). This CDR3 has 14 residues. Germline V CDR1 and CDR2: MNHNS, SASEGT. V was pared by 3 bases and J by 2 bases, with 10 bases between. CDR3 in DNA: TGTGCCAGCAGTGAGTGGCAGGGAAACACTGAAGCTTTCTTT. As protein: CASSEWQGNTEAFF.

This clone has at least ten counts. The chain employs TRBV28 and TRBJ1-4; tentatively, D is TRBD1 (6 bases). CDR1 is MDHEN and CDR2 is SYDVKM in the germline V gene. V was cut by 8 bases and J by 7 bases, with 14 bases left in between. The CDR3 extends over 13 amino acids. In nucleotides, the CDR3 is TGTGCCAGCCTAGGACAGAAGCCTGAAAAACTGTTTTTT. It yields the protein CASLGQKPEKLFF.

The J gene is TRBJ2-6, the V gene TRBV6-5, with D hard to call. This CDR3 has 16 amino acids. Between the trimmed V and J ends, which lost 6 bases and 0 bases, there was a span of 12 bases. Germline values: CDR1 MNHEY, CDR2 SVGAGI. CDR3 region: CASSYGRTSGANVLTF. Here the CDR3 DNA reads TGTGCCAGCAGCTACGGACGGACCTCTGGGGCCAACGTCCTGACTTTC.

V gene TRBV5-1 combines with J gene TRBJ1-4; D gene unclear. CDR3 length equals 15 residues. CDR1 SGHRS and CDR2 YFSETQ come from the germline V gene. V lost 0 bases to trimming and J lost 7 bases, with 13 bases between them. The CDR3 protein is CASSLVNLGSEKLFF. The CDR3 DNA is TGCGCCAGCAGCTTGGTGAATCTAGGAAGTGAAAAACTGTTTTTT.

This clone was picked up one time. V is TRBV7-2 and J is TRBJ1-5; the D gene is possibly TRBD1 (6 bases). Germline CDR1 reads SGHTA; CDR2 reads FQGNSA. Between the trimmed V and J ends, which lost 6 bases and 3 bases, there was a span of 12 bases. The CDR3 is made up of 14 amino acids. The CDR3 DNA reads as TGTGCCAGCAGTCCCCGGGACAACAATCAGCCCCAGCATTTT. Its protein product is CASSPRDNNQPQHF.

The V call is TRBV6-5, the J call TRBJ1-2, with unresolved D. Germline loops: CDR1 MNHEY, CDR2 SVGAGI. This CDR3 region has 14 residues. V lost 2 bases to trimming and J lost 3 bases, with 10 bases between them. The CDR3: CASSYRFRDYGYTF. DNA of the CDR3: TGTGCCAGCAGTTACCGTTTCCGGGACTATGGCTACACCTTC.

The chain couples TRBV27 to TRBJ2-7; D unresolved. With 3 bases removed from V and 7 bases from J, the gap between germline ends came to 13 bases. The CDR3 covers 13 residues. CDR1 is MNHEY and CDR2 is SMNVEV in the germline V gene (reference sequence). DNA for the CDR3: TGTGCCAGCAGTTTGAGTTTTTCGCGGGAGCAGTACTTC. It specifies CASSLSFSREQYF.

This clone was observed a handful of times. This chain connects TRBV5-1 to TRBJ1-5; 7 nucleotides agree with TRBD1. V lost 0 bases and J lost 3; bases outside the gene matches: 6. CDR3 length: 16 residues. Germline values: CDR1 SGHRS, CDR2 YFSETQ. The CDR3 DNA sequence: TGCGCCAGCAGCTTGGGAGGACAGGACTTCAATCAGCCCCAGCATTTT. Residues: CASSLGGQDFNQPQHF.

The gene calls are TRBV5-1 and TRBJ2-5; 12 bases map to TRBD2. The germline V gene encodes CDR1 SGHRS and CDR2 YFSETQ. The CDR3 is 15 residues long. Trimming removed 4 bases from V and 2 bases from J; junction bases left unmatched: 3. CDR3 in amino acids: CASSLAGGPQETQYF. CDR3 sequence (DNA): TGCGCCAGCAGCCTAGCGGGAGGGCCACAAGAGACCCAGTACTTC.

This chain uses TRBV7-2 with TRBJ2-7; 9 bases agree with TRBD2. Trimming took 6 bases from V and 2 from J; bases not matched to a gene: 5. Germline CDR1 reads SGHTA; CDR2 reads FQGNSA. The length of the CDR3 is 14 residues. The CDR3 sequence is CASSSGGGPYEQYF. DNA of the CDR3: TGTGCCAGCAGTAGCGGGGGCGGCCCCTACGAGCAGTACTTC.

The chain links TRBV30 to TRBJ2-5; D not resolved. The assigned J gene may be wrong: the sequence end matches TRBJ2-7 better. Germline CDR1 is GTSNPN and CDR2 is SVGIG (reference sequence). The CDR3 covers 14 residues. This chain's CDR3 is CAWRTEHSSYEQYF. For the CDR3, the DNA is TGTGCCTGGAGGACGGAGCACAGCTCCTACGAGCAGTACTTC.

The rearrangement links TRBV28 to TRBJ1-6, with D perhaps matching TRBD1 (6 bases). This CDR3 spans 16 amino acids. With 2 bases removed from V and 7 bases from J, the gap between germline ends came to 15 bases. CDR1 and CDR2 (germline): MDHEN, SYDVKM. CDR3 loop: CASSLASGGQNSPLHF. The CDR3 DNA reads TGTGCCAGCAGTTTAGCGTCGGGGGGCCAAAATTCACCCCTCCACTTT.

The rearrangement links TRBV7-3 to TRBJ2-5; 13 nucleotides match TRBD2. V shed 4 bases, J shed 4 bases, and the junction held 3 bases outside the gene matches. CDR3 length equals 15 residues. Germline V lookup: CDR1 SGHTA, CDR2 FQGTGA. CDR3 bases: TGTGCCAGCAGCTCTGGACTAGCGGGAGTAGAGACCCAGTACTTC. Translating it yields CASSSGLAGVETQYF.

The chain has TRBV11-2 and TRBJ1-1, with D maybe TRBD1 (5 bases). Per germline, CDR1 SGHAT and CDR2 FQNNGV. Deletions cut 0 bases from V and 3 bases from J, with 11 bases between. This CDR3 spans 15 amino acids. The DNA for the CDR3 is TGTGCCAGCAGCTTAGAAGGGACTCCTTACACTGAAGCTTTCTTT. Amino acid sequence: CASSLEGTPYTEAFF.

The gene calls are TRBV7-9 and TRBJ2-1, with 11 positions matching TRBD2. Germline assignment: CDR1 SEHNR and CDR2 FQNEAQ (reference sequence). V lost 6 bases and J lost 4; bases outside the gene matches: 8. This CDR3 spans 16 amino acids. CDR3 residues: CASRQGLAGGYNEQFF. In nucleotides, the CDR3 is TGTGCCAGCAGACAAGGACTAGCGGGCGGATACAATGAGCAGTTCTTC.

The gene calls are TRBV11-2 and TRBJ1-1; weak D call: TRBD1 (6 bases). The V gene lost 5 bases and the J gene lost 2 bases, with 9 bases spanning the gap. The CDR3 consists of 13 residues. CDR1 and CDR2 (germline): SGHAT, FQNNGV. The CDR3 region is CASSTQGNTEAFF. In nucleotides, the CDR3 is TGTGCCAGCAGCACACAGGGTAACACTGAAGCTTTCTTT.

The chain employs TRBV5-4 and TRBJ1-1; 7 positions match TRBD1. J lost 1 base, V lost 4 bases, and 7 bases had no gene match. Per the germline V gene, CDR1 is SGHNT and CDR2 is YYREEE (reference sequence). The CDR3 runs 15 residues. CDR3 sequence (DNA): TGTGCCAGCAGCCAGAGCAGGGGGAGGAACACTGAAGCTTTCTTT. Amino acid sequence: CASSQSRGRNTEAFF.

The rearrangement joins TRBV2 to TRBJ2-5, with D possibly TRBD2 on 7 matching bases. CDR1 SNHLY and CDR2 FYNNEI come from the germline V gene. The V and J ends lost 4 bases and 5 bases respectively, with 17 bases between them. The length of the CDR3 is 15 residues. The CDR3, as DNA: TGTGCCAGCAGTGGGGGAGGGGGAGGGGAGGAGACCCAGTACTTC. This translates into CASSGGGGGEETQYF.

The CDR3 coding sequence is TGTGCCAGTCGGGCGGGGGGGCAAAAAGAGCAGTACTTC. Its protein is CASRAGGQKEQYF. The chain links TRBV19 to TRBJ2-7; TRBD2 aligns across 9 bases. The V and J ends lost 8 bases and 7 bases, in that order; junction bases with no gene match: 9. This CDR3 is built from 13 residues. In germline, CDR1 is LNHDA, CDR2 SQIVND (reference sequence).

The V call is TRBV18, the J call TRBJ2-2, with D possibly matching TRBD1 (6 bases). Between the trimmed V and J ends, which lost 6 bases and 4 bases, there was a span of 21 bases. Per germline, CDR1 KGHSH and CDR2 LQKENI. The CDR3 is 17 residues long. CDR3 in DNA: TGTGCCAGCTCCATCCGGATGGGGGCTTGGGGCACCGGGGAGCTGTTTTTT. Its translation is CASSIRMGAWGTGELFF.

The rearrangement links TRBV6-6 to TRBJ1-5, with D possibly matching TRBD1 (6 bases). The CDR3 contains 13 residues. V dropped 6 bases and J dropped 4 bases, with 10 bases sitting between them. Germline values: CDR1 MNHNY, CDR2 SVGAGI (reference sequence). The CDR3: CASRYRENQPQHF. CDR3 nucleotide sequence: TGTGCCAGCAGGTACAGGGAAAATCAGCCCCAGCATTTT.